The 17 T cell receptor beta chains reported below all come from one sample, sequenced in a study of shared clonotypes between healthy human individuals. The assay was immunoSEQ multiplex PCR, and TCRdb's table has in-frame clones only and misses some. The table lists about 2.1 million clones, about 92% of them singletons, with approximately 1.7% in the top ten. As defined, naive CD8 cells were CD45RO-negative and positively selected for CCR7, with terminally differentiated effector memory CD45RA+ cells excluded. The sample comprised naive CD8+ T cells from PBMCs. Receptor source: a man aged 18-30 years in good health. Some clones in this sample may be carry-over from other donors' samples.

In DNA, the CDR3 is TGTGCCAGCAGTTTAAAGGGTCTTAGCTCCTACGAGCAGTACTTC. Protein: CASSLKGLSSYEQYF. The chain links TRBV27 to TRBJ2-7; no reliable D call. In germline, CDR1 is MNHEY, CDR2 SMNVEV (reference sequence). The CDR3 totals 15 residues. Trimming stripped 2 bases from V and 0 bases from J, with 11 bases between.

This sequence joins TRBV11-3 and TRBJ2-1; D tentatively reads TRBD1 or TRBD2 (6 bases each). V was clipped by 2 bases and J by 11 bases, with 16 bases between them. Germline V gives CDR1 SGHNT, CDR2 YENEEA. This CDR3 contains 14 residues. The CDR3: CASSLHKRGDKQFF. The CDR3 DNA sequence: TGTGCCAGCAGCTTACACAAACGCGGGGACAAGCAGTTCTTC. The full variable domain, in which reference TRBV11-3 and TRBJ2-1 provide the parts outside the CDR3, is EAGVVQSPRYKIIEKKQPVAFWCNPISGHNTLYWYLQNLGQGPELLIRYENEEAVDDSQLPKDRFSAERLKGVDSTLKIQPAELGDSAVYLCASSLHKRGDKQFFGPGTRLTVL.

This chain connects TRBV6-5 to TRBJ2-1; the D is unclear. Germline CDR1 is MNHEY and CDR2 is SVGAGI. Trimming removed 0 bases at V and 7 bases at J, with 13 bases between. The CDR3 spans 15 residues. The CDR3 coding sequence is TGTGCCAGCAGTTACTCCGCCGCGAAAGGGAATGAGCAGTTCTTC. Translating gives CASSYSAAKGNEQFF.

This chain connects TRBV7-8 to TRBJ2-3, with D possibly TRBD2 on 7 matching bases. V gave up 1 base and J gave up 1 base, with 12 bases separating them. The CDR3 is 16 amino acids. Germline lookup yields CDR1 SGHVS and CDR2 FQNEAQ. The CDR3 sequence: CASSLVVGGGTDTQYF. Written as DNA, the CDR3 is TGTGCCAGCAGCTTAGTCGTAGGGGGGGGCACAGATACGCAGTATTTT.

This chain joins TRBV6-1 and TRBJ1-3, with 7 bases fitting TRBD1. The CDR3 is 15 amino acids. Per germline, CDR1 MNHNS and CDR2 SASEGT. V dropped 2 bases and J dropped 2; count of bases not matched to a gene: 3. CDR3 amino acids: CASSELRGTGNTIYF. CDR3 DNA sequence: TGTGCCAGCAGTGAACTCAGGGGGACTGGAAACACCATATATTTT.

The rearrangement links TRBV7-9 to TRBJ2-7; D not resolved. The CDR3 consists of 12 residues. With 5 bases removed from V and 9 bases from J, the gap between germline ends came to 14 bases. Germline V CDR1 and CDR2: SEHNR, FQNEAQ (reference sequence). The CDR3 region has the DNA TGTGCCAGCAGCCCCCCCTCAGAGGCGCAGTACTTC. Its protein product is CASSPPSEAQYF. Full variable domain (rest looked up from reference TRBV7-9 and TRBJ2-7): DTGVSQNPRHKITKRGQNVTFRCDPISEHNRLYWYRQTLGQGPEFLTYFQNEAQLEKSRLLSDRFSAERPKGSFSTLEIQRTEQGDSAMYLCASSPPSEAQYFGPGTRLTVT.

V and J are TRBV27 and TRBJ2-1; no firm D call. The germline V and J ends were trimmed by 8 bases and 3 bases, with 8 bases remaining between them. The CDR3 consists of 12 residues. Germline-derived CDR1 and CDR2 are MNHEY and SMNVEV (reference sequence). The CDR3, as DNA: TGTGCCAGCCTGTCGGACTACAATGAGCAGTTCTTC. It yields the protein CASLSDYNEQFF.

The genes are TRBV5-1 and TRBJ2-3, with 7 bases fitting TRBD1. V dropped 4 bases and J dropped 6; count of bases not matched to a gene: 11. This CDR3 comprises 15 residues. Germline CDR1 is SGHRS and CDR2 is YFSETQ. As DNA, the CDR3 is TGCGCCAGCAGCCCGATGGACAGGATTGGGGATACGCAGTATTTT. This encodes CASSPMDRIGDTQYF.

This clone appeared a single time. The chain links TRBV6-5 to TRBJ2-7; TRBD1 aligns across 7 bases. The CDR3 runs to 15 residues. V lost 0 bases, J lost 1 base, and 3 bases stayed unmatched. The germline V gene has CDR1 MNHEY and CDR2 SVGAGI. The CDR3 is CASSYSGGVSYEQYF. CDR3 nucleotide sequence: TGTGCCAGCAGTTACTCAGGGGGCGTTTCCTACGAGCAGTACTTC.

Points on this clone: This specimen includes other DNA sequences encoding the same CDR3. CDR3 region: CASSVGGGGNQPQHF. Here the CDR3 DNA reads TGTGCCAGCAGCGTGGGGGGTGGTGGCAATCAGCCCCAGCATTTT. The chain is built from TRBV9 and TRBJ1-5; D is perhaps TRBD1 (5 bases). V gave up 2 bases and J gave up 2 bases, with 11 bases separating them. The length of the CDR3 is 15 residues. Germline lookup yields CDR1 SGDLS and CDR2 YYNGEE.

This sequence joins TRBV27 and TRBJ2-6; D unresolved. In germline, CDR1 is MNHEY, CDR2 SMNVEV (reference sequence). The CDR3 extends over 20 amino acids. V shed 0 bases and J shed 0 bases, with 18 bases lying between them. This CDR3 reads CASSLSKSNPSPSGANVLTF. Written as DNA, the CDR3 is TGTGCCAGCAGTTTATCGAAATCCAACCCTTCGCCCTCTGGGGCCAACGTCCTGACTTTC.

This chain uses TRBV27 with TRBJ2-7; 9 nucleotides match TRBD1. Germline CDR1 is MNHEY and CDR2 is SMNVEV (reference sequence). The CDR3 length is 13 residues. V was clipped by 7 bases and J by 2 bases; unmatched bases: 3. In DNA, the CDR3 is TGTGCCAGCAAGGACAGGGGAGCCTACGAGCAGTACTTC. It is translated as CASKDRGAYEQYF.

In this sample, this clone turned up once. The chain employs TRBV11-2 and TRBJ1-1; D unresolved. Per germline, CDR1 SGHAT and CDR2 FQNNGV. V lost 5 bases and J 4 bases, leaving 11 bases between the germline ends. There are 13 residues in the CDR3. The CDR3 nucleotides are TGTGCCAGCAGCATCCGACTGCGCACTGAAGCTTTCTTT. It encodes CASSIRLRTEAFF.

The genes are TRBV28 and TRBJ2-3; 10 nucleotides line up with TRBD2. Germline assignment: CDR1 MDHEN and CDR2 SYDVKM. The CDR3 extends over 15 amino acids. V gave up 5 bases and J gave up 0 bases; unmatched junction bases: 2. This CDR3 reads CASSRTSGSTDTQYF. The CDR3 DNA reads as TGTGCCAGCAGTCGGACTAGCGGTAGCACAGATACGCAGTATTTT.

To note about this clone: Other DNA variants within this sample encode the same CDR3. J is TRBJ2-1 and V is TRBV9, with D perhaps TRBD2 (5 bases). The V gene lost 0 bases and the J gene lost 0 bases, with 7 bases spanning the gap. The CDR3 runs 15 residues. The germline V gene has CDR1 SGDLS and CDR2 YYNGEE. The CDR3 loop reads CASSVGLASYNEQFF. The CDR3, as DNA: TGTGCCAGCAGCGTAGGTCTAGCCTCCTACAATGAGCAGTTCTTC.

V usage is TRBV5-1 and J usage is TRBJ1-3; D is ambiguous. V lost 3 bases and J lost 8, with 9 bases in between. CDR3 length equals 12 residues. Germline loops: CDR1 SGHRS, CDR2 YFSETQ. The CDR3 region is CASSSRRDTIYF. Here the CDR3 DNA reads TGCGCCAGCAGCTCGCGTCGGGACACCATATATTTT.

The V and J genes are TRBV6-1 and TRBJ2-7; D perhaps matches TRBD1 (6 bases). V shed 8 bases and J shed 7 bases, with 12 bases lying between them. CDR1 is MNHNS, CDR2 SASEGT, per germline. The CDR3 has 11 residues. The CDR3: CASQLGGEQYF. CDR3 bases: TGTGCCAGCCAATTAGGGGGAGAGCAGTACTTC.